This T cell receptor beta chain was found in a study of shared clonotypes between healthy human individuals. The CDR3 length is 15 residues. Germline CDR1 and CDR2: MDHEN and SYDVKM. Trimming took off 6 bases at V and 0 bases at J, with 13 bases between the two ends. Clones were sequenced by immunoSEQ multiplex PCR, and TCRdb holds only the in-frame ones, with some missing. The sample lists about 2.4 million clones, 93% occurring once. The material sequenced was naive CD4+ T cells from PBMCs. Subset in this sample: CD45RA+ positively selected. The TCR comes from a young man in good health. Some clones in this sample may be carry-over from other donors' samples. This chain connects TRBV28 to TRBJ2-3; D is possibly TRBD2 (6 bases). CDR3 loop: CASRLLAPSTDTQYF. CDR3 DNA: TGTGCCAGCAGACTGCTAGCGCCTAGCACAGATACGCAGTATTTT.